This paragraph reports one TCR beta chain. Antigen unknown. The V gene's germline CDR1 is MGHRA and CDR2 YSYEKL. V trimming: 7 bases; J trimming: 7 bases; junction bases outside the gene matches: 11. This CDR3 comprises 15 residues. The authors reverse transcribed all of the isolated RNA, so sequencing captured expressed TCRB transcripts. Naive, central memory and regulatory T cell samples averaged about 3.6 million immunoSEQ reads each. The method was immunoSEQ multiplex PCR; TCRdb's version includes in-frame clones alone and lacks a portion of them. The sample has more than 250,000 clones, around 24% seen once. The sample is drawn from a study of beta chain features in type 1 diabetes. Study-level points and caveats: Shorter TCRB CDR3s, moderately but significantly so, marked every one of the four CD4+ subsets in Type 1 diabetes patients. Insertion counts at VDJ junctions were lower in type 1 diabetes patients, who also showed more deletions there.

The genes are TRBV4-1 and TRBJ2-2; 8 positions agree with TRBD2. The sequenced material came from naive CD4+ T cells from blood. The receptor's source is a woman aged 25 to 39 with type 1 diabetes. CDR3 DNA sequence: TGCGCCAGCACCCCCACGGGAGGGTACAGCGGGGAGCTGTTTTTT. This gives the protein CASTPTGGYSGELFF.